These T cell receptor beta chains were read from a single sample in a study of PD-L1 blockade in urothelial cancer. The protocol was immunoSEQ multiplex PCR, while the TCRdb copy is restricted to in-frame clones and leaves out a portion. The data contain fewer than 50,000 clones, approximately 79% of them singletons. This specimen consisted of PBMCs, obtained around atezolizumab (anti-PD-L1) treatment. The source of these receptors is a man in his 70s with urothelial cancer. Both conserved end residues are part of each CDR3. Fields, in order: V gene, J gene, CDR3 protein.

V gene: TRBV7-2; J gene: TRBJ2-7; CDR3 protein: CASSLAQRTSGRPEQYF
V gene: TRBV7-9; J gene: TRBJ2-5; CDR3 protein: CASSRRLADALQETQYF
V gene: TRBV18; J gene: TRBJ2-7; CDR3 protein: CASSRRKGSYEQYF
V gene: TRBV18; J gene: TRBJ1-1; CDR3 protein: CASSPLTGSPDTEAFF
V gene: TRBV30; J gene: TRBJ2-7; CDR3 protein: CAWRARDTFREQYF
V gene: TRBV7-9; J gene: TRBJ2-4; CDR3 protein: CASSAPDRGQNIQYF
V gene: TRBV9; J gene: TRBJ2-7; CDR3 protein: CASSLTTRSHEQYF
V gene: TRBV25-1; J gene: TRBJ1-1; CDR3 protein: CASSVPDRDTEAFF
V gene: TRBV4-1; J gene: TRBJ1-5; CDR3 protein: CASAGGLSNQPQHF
V gene: TRBV28; J gene: TRBJ2-6; CDR3 protein: CASSYGGADSGANVLTF
V gene: TRBV6-1; J gene: TRBJ2-3; CDR3 protein: CASSVTLAGAADTQYF
V gene: TRBV5-1; J gene: TRBJ2-3; CDR3 protein: CASRDTAGGGTDTQYF
V gene: TRBV10-3; J gene: TRBJ1-5; CDR3 protein: CAIAETDNQPQHF
V gene: TRBV7-6; J gene: TRBJ2-2; CDR3 protein: CASSLAPRGDNTGELFF
V gene: TRBV25-1; J gene: TRBJ2-7; CDR3 protein: CASSEPGLAGAWEQYF
V gene: TRBV19; J gene: TRBJ1-2; CDR3 protein: CASTVTGAYGYTF
V gene: TRBV6-1; J gene: TRBJ1-4; CDR3 protein: CASRTGTGGNEKLFF
V gene: TRBV5-1; J gene: TRBJ2-7; CDR3 protein: CASRFQVSSYEQYF
V gene: TRBV15; J gene: TRBJ1-5; CDR3 protein: CATSNLIQGNQPQHF
V gene: TRBV9; J gene: TRBJ2-1; CDR3 protein: CASSVDSSYNEQFF
V gene: TRBV10-3; J gene: TRBJ2-1; CDR3 protein: CATEGQTNEQFF
V gene: TRBV2; J gene: TRBJ1-5; CDR3 protein: CASHGAGGTQPQHF
V gene: TRBV28; J gene: TRBJ1-5; CDR3 protein: CASSSGQHNQPQHF
V gene: TRBV19; J gene: TRBJ2-7; CDR3 protein: CASSALGQVSYEQYF
V gene: TRBV19; J gene: TRBJ2-3; CDR3 protein: CASSIRLAPTDTQYF
V gene: TRBV7-9; J gene: TRBJ1-2; CDR3 protein: CASSWAGNGYTF
V gene: TRBV6-5; J gene: TRBJ2-7; CDR3 protein: CASSYTVTMPDEQYF
V gene: TRBV19; J gene: TRBJ2-7; CDR3 protein: CASSKGDLFSYEQYF
V gene: TRBV28; J gene: TRBJ1-5; CDR3 protein: CAGSGGRGNQPQHF
V gene: TRBV27; J gene: TRBJ2-6; CDR3 protein: CASSPTGAGANVLTF
V gene: TRBV10-2; J gene: TRBJ2-7; CDR3 protein: CASSGGTGPDEQYF
V gene: TRBV27; J gene: TRBJ2-2; CDR3 protein: CASRRQGSTGELFF
V gene: TRBV18; J gene: TRBJ1-1; CDR3 protein: CASSLDRGDYQAFF
V gene: TRBV5-6; J gene: TRBJ2-3; CDR3 protein: CASSLTGAGNTQYF
V gene: TRBV28; J gene: TRBJ2-7; CDR3 protein: CASSSPSGRPYEQYF
V gene: TRBV28; J gene: TRBJ1-1; CDR3 protein: CASSTIGQGGREAFF
V gene: TRBV2; J gene: TRBJ2-7; CDR3 protein: CASSDSVLGQGNYEQYF